This T cell receptor beta chain emerged from a study of cytomegalovirus exposure and HLA in healthy donors. The PCR was carried out with 60 Vbeta primers and 13 Jbeta primers. Here immunoSEQ multiplex PCR was the method, and the copy in TCRdb shows in-frame clones only, minus some. The sample shows approximately 120,000 clones, about 79% of them seen only once. The V gene end was trimmed by 1 base and the J gene end by 8 bases; junction bases not matched to a gene: 27. The CDR3 totals 21 residues. CDR1 and CDR2 (germline): MGHRA, YSYEKL. The sequence derives from a man in his forties or fifties in good health and CMV-seronegative. Sequencing was carried out using PBMCs. The chain has TRBV4-1 and TRBJ1-2; 8 positions agree with TRBD1. CDR3: CASSQASPGQGPTRYGLGYTF. CDR3 bases: TGCGCCAGCAGCCAAGCCTCACCCGGACAGGGCCCAACCCGATATGGCTTGGGCTACACCTTC.